This entry lists 27 T cell receptor beta chains sequenced from one sample in a study of cytomegalovirus exposure and HLA in healthy donors. PCR was performed using 60 Vbeta and 13 Jbeta primers. Profiling relied on immunoSEQ multiplex PCR, and the TCRdb table lists in-frame clones only, not all of them. The table shows 180,000 or so clones, with 82% occurring only once. Sequenced: PBMCs. The receptor source for this set is a boy between 2 and 10 years old in good health and CMV-seronegative.

V and J are TRBV7-2 and TRBJ2-5; perhaps TRBD1 as D (6 bases). Trimming shortened V by 3 bases and J by 5 bases, and 10 bases separated the two germline ends. Germline values: CDR1 SGHTA, CDR2 FQGNSA. CDR3 length: 13 amino acids. The CDR3 DNA is TGTGCCAGCAGCTTTGGACAGATGGAGACCCAGTACTTC. Residues: CASSFGQMETQYF.

The chain couples TRBV27 to TRBJ2-7; D is unresolved. Germline lookup yields CDR1 MNHEY and CDR2 SMNVEV (reference sequence). The CDR3 spans 11 residues. Trimming left V 4 bases short and J 3 bases short, with 4 bases between. The DNA of the CDR3 is TGTGCCAGCAGTTCCCTCTACGAGCAGTACTTC. Translated: CASSSLYEQYF.

The chain is built from TRBV2 and TRBJ2-2; 8 bases agree with TRBD1. This CDR3 spans 15 amino acids. J lost 5 bases, V lost 1 base, and 3 bases had no gene match. Germline V CDR1 and CDR2: SNHLY, FYNNEI. The CDR3 DNA reads TGTGCCAGCAGTGAAGTACAGGGGGGAACCGGGGAGCTGTTTTTT. It translates to CASSEVQGGTGELFF.

This clone occurred once. The J gene is TRBJ2-1, the V gene TRBV7-9, with a tentative D call TRBD1 (6 bases). This CDR3 has 14 amino acids. Germline V gene sequence: CDR1 SEHNR, CDR2 FQNEAQ (reference sequence). The V end was cut by 5 bases, the J end by 5 bases, with 13 bases between. In DNA form, the CDR3 reads TGTGCCAGCAGCACTTGGGACAACCACAATGAGCAGTTCTTC. Protein sequence: CASSTWDNHNEQFF.

This sequence joins TRBV19 and TRBJ2-1, with 9 bases that match TRBD1. Trimming cost V 10 bases and J 8 bases; bases outside gene matches: 9. Germline V lookup: CDR1 LNHDA, CDR2 SQIVND (reference sequence). CDR3 length: 13 amino acids. The CDR3 nucleotides read TGTGCCACGGGACAGGGTGCTTTTTATGAGCAGTTCTTC. It encodes CATGQGAFYEQFF.

This chain links TRBV9 with TRBJ2-7; 7 nucleotides line up with TRBD2. From germline, CDR1 is SGDLS and CDR2 YYNGEE. V lost 0 bases, J lost 7 bases, and 10 bases stayed unmatched. This CDR3 has 15 residues. The chain's CDR3 is CASSVGDGGSREQYF. The CDR3 DNA follows: TGTGCCAGCAGCGTAGGTGACGGGGGGTCTAGGGAGCAGTACTTC.

The CDR3 DNA follows: TGTGCCAGCAGCGCCTTACTAGCGGGGGGCCGAGAGACCCAGTACTTC. This codes for CASSALLAGGRETQYF. This chain uses TRBV5-4 with TRBJ2-5, with 12 nucleotides matching TRBD2. V lost 4 bases to trimming and J lost 4 bases; unmatched junction nucleotides: 8. CDR3 length equals 16 residues. Per the germline V gene, CDR1 is SGHNT and CDR2 is YYREEE (reference sequence). Filled out from reference TRBV5-4 and TRBJ2-5, the complete variable domain reads ETGVTQSPTHLIKTRGQQVTLRCSSQSGHNTVSWYQQALGQGPQFIFQYYREEENGRGNFPPRFSGLQFPNYSSELNVNALELDDSALYLCASSALLAGGRETQYFGPGTRLLVL.

The V call is TRBV30, the J call TRBJ2-7, with D unclear. V was clipped by 0 bases and J by 4 bases, with 7 bases between them. Germline CDR1 is GTSNPN and CDR2 is SVGIG (reference sequence). CDR3 length: 12 amino acids. CDR3 in DNA: TGTGCCTGGAGTGTCAGTGAATACGAGCAGTACTTC. Amino acids: CAWSVSEYEQYF.

The V call is TRBV4-3, the J call TRBJ1-2; TRBD1 is a possible D gene (6 bases). The CDR3 sequence is 15 residues long. Trimming left V 1 base short and J 6 bases short, with 15 bases between. Germline V gene data show CDR1 as LGHNA and CDR2 as YSLEER. CDR3 sequence reads: CASSQVPAGANGYTF. The CDR3 region has the DNA TGCGCCAGCAGCCAAGTCCCGGCAGGGGCGAATGGCTACACCTTC.

This chain links TRBV4-3 with TRBJ2-3; the match to TRBD1 covers 8 bases. J was trimmed by 3 bases and V by 4 bases; bases with no gene match: 3. Germline CDR1 is LGHNA and CDR2 is YSLEER. The CDR3 length is 14 residues. The CDR3 region is CASSPRTGTDTQYF. CDR3 coding DNA: TGCGCCAGCAGCCCCAGGACAGGGACAGATACGCAGTATTTT.

CDR3 loop: CASSLDGGGPRETQYF. The DNA for the CDR3 is TGTGCCAGCAGCTTAGATGGGGGGGGGCCCCGAGAGACCCAGTACTTC. J is TRBJ2-5 and V is TRBV11-2, with D possibly matching TRBD2 (7 bases). The CDR3 is made up of 16 amino acids. Trimming took 0 bases from V and 4 from J, leaving 15 bases between them. Germline V gives CDR1 SGHAT, CDR2 FQNNGV.

The chain employs TRBV4-1 and TRBJ2-3, with 8 bases that match TRBD1. V dropped 3 bases and J dropped 0; count of bases not matched to a gene: 2. CDR1 and CDR2 from the germline V gene are MGHRA and YSYEKL. CDR3 length: 15 amino acids. Here the CDR3 DNA reads TGCGCCAGCAGCCAGGACAGGGCTAGCACAGATACGCAGTATTTT. Amino acids: CASSQDRASTDTQYF.

The chain links TRBV2 to TRBJ1-3, with unresolved D. In germline, CDR1 is SNHLY, CDR2 FYNNEI. Trimming left V 7 bases short and J 0 bases short, with 16 bases between. This CDR3 is built from 16 residues. CDR3 protein: CASKRTLVLSGNTIYF. The CDR3 DNA is TGTGCCAGCAAGCGGACTCTTGTCCTCTCTGGAAACACCATATATTTT. Combining the CDR3 with reference TRBV2 and TRBJ1-3 gives the whole variable domain EPEVTQTPSHQVTQMGQEVILRCVPISNHLYFYWYRQILGQKVEFLVSFYNNEISEKSEIFDDQFSVERPDGSNFTLKIRSTKLEDSAMYFCASKRTLVLSGNTIYFGEGSWLTVV.

The V and J genes are TRBV13 and TRBJ1-1, with D perhaps matching TRBD1 (5 bases). The germline V gene encodes CDR1 PRHDT and CDR2 FYEKMQ (reference sequence). The V end lost 6 bases, the J end lost 0 bases, and 8 bases lay between the germline ends. CDR3 length: 13 amino acids. CDR3 protein: CASRQGMNTEAFF. In nucleotides, the CDR3 is TGTGCCAGCAGGCAGGGAATGAACACTGAAGCTTTCTTT.

On this clone itself: Other nucleotide sequences from this sample produce the same CDR3. The chain has TRBV9 and TRBJ1-3; no reliable D call. Germline V CDR1 and CDR2: SGDLS, YYNGEE. The V end was cut by 0 bases, the J end by 4 bases, with 11 bases between. The CDR3 has 15 residues. This chain's CDR3 is CASSVGGGSGNTIYF. The CDR3 bases are TGTGCCAGCAGCGTAGGAGGCGGCTCGGGAAACACCATATATTTT.

The J gene is TRBJ1-1, the V gene TRBV19; 11 nucleotides match TRBD1. CDR3 length equals 19 residues. Trimming removed 3 bases from V and 0 bases from J; junction bases left unmatched: 12. Germline V gene lookup returns CDR1 LNHDA and CDR2 SQIVND (reference sequence). The CDR3 protein is CASSMAHWTGGRMNTEAFF. The CDR3, as DNA: TGTGCCAGTAGTATGGCGCATTGGACAGGGGGCAGGATGAACACTGAAGCTTTCTTT. Full variable domain (rest looked up from reference TRBV19 and TRBJ1-1): DGGITQSPKYLFRKEGQNVTLSCEQNLNHDAMYWYRQDPGQGLRLIYYSQIVNDFQKGDIAEGYSVSREKKESFPLTVTSAQKNPTAFYLCASSMAHWTGGRMNTEAFFGQGTRLTVV.

This clone was seen only a few times. J is TRBJ2-5 and V is TRBV7-9; D possibly corresponds to TRBD2 (5 bases). The germline V gene has CDR1 SEHNR and CDR2 FQNEAQ (reference sequence). This CDR3 has 14 residues. Trimming removed 5 bases from V and 4 bases from J, with 14 bases in between. CDR3 nucleotides: TGTGCCAGCAGCCGCGGGTCCCGATCAGAGACCCAGTACTTC. This translates into CASSRGSRSETQYF.

The rearrangement joins TRBV2 to TRBJ2-1; TRBD1 matches at 9 bases. The CDR3 is made up of 12 amino acids. Germline trimming cut 8 bases from V and 14 bases from J; bases unmatched to any gene: 10. Per germline, CDR1 SNHLY and CDR2 FYNNEI. This chain's CDR3 is CASDSVGTGKFF. The DNA for the CDR3 is TGTGCCAGCGATTCTGTTGGGACAGGGAAGTTCTTC.

V is TRBV7-8 and J is TRBJ2-5; D possibly corresponds to TRBD2 (7 bases). The better agreement between TRBJ2-7 and the DNA end casts doubt on the J call. This CDR3 comprises 18 residues. The germline gives CDR1 SGHVS, CDR2 FQNEAQ. The CDR3 sequence is CASSLLRGSGALSYEQYF. The CDR3 region has the DNA TGTGCCAGCAGCTTGTTGCGGGGGTCGGGGGCTTTGTCCTACGAGCAGTACTTC.

The chain links TRBV5-8 to TRBJ1-1, with TRBD1 matching over 9 bases. Losses at the gene ends were 2 bases for V and 4 bases for J; bases not matched to a gene: 9. The CDR3 length is 16 residues. CDR1 and CDR2 from the germline V gene are SGHTS and YDEGEE. CDR3 coding DNA: TGTGCCAGCAGCTTCCCAGGGACAGGGCTGGGCACTGAAGCTTTCTTT. Amino acids: CASSFPGTGLGTEAFF.

This sequence joins TRBV5-1 and TRBJ1-6; TRBD1 matches at 10 bases. The CDR3 contains 16 residues. V shed 0 bases and J 9 bases; nucleotides not matched to a gene: 6. Looked up from germline, CDR1 is SGHRS and CDR2 is YFSETQ. DNA for the CDR3: TGCGCCAGCAGCTTGGAACCGGGACAGGGGAGTTCACCCCTCCACTTT. This codes for CASSLEPGQGSSPLHF.

This sequence joins TRBV11-3 and TRBJ2-2; D unresolved. Germline V lookup: CDR1 SGHNT, CDR2 YENEEA. The CDR3 runs to 14 residues. V was clipped by 6 bases and J by 6 bases, with 14 bases between them. Here the CDR3 reads CASSSPLSSGELFF. CDR3 coding DNA: TGTGCCAGCAGTTCCCCCCTTTCCTCCGGGGAGCTGTTTTTT. The full variable domain, rest sourced from reference TRBV11-3 and TRBJ2-2, is EAGVVQSPRYKIIEKKQPVAFWCNPISGHNTLYWYLQNLGQGPELLIRYENEEAVDDSQLPKDRFSAERLKGVDSTLKIQPAELGDSAVYLCASSSPLSSGELFFGEGSRLTVL.

The chain carries TRBV10-3 and TRBJ1-3, with D possibly being TRBD1 (6 bases). The germline CDR1 and CDR2 sequences are ENHRY and SYGVKD. The CDR3 consists of 16 residues. The V end was cut by 2 bases, the J end by 1 base, with 12 bases between. CDR3 residues: CAISETGFGSGNTIYF. DNA of the CDR3: TGTGCCATCAGTGAGACAGGGTTTGGATCTGGAAACACCATATATTTT.

The V call is TRBV6-5, the J call TRBJ1-2; TRBD1 aligns across 7 bases. Germline CDR1 is MNHEY and CDR2 is SVGAGI. This CDR3 spans 13 amino acids. Unmatched junction bases numbered 7, after V lost 4 bases and J lost 8 bases. The CDR3 DNA sequence: TGTGCCAGCAGTTCGGGACCAGGGGGGGGCTACACCTTC. Its translation is CASSSGPGGGYTF.

This rearrangement joins TRBV7-3 to TRBJ1-1, with D maybe TRBD1 (5 bases). Trimming removed 1 base from V and 4 bases from J, with 13 bases in between. The CDR3 loop spans 15 amino acids. Germline loops: CDR1 SGHTA, CDR2 FQGTGA. DNA of the CDR3: TGTGCCAGCAGCTTAATGCCGGGCCAGGGCACTGAAGCTTTCTTT. This codes for CASSLMPGQGTEAFF.

V is TRBV5-6 and J is TRBJ1-2; a possible D gene is TRBD1 (6 bases). V was trimmed by 0 bases and J by 4 bases, leaving 10 bases between them. This CDR3 spans 14 amino acids. The germline gives CDR1 SGHDT, CDR2 YYEEEE. Here the CDR3 reads CASSLVSRGYGYTF. CDR3 coding DNA: TGTGCCAGCAGCTTGGTGTCCAGGGGCTATGGCTACACCTTC.

The CDR3 bases are TGCGCCAGCAGCTTCAAACCGGGTAGCAATCAGCCCCAGCATTTT. It encodes CASSFKPGSNQPQHF. This chain links TRBV5-1 with TRBJ1-5; unclear D gene. Between the trimmed V and J ends, which lost 2 bases and 0 bases, there was a span of 9 bases. In germline, CDR1 is SGHRS, CDR2 YFSETQ. The CDR3 runs to 15 residues.